This TCR beta chain originates from a study of shared clonotypes between healthy human individuals (TCRdb year 2020). With respect to the entire study: A couple of women and three men aged 18 to 49 years were included in the cohort. For each donor, CD4 naive and CD4 memory were each given three plates, CD8 naive was given two plates, and CD8 memory was given one plate. To increase sequencing depth and limit assay-specific biases, TCR repertoire library preparation and sequencing were carried out by different laboratories using diverse techniques. The study deeply sequenced blood TCR repertoires of several healthy adults to estimate repertoire size and the extent of clonotype sharing between individuals. Leukapheresis yielded between about 0.85 and 9.5 billion PBMCs per donor.

Donors were healthy HIV-negative adults with no recently reported acute infections or vaccinations. Only Caucasian adults living in Nashville, Tennessee, USA were represented among the donors. CD4+ T cells were enriched by magnetic negative selection, after which naive cells were positively selected on CD45RA and the negative fraction was taken as the memory subset. After blood collection by leukapheresis, PBMCs were isolated using Ficoll-Histopaque density gradient centrifugation and then cryopreserved in the vapor phase of liquid nitrogen. Analytical flow cytometry was used to check the purity and quantity of each magnetically sorted T cell population. Each sorted fraction had its genomic DNA isolated and then quantified by UV absorbance on a Nanodrop 2000c. TCR CDR3 regions were amplified from genomic DNA by multiplex PCR using the deep immunoSEQ assay. For each cell subset, the extracted genomic DNA was distributed evenly across all wells of several immunoSEQ 96-well plates, and each plate served as one replicate. For sorted subsets, approximately 190 ng genomic DNA, equal to 30,000 or so T cell genomes, was loaded into each replicate PCR. The purified libraries were quantified using a Qubit 3.0 fluorometer, sized with a Bioanalyzer 2100, and then quantified again using the KAPA Library Quantification kit. Every immunoSEQ 96-well plate was sequenced on a dedicated single-read 150-cycle Illumina NextSeq 550 flow cell. In the authors' own workflow: Because the immunoSEQ output held only junctional sequences and lacked quality scores, the filtering could not match the filtering applied to full-length reads. To assign V/J genes and CDR3, sequences were annotated against IMGT germline references using PyIR, a Python wrapper for IgBLAST v1.9. Reads with weak V/J assignments (E-value above 1e-6), missing CDR3, stop codons, out-of-frame junctions, or ambiguous translated residues were removed. V3J clonotypes were defined as sequences sharing an identical inferred V gene, J gene, and CDR3 amino acid sequence. The percentage overlap between two repertoires was calculated by dividing the number of shared unique clonotypes by the size of the smaller repertoire. Three approaches were used to assess repertoire richness: RTK rarefaction, the Chao1 estimator, and Recon v2.1 estimates of unobserved clonotypes. Generation probabilities were computed with OLGA for all TCRbeta clonotypes obtained by the gDNA method from a handful of donors. The clones in this table, taken by TCRdb from immuneACCESS, are in-frame only. Not every clone is retained; where verified, under half of the shortfall comes from an unresolved V gene, and the cause of the rest is unknown. That table gives V, J and clone size, and the DNA gave D and trimming. Counted in this sample were roughly 1.4 million clones; approximately 98.5% of them appeared once. The top ten clones comprise 0.3% to 0.45% of the sample.

The research as a whole found: Clonotypes shared by all four sorted-subset donors showed higher generation probabilities than non-shared clonotypes. Sampling was restricted to blood, and TCR repertoires in tissues likely differ from the TCR repertoires found in blood. The genetic and exposure-history diversity represented was limited by the small number of donors. Roughly 5.2% of naive CD4, 3.5% of naive CD8, 2.3% of memory CD4, and approximately 0.39% of memory CD8 clonotypes were shared across several donors. Based on pairwise subsampling, the degree of clonotype sharing among donors was expected to be affected by sequencing depth. Even with the large sequencing depth, rarefaction of the sorted-subset datasets indicated that sequencing was incomplete. Naive subsets generally had larger estimated clonotype richness than memory subsets did.

Of note for this clone: There is no known antigen for this receptor. Per-base qualities were not stored, and no clone one base away is much larger. Other DNA sequences in this specimen translate into the identical CDR3.

Including cysteine and phenylalanine, the CDR3 has 13 amino acids. Only the CDR3 DNA is retained, 39 bases long and in frame from the first base. V was cut back by 4 bases and J by 0 bases, leaving a gap of 8 bases between them. From the germline V gene, CDR1 is SGHRS and CDR2 is YFSETQ. The sequencing sample was made of naive CD4+ T cells sorted from blood. The sample's cell subset or site, from its label and the paper: CD45RA+ positively selected. The TCR comes from a man aged 30 to 39 in good health. Here the chain combines TRBV5-1 and TRBJ2-7; the D gene is perhaps TRBD1, on 6 matching bases. The nucleotides are TGCGCCAGCAGCAGGGACACCTCCTACGAGCAGTACTTC. It specifies CASSRDTSYEQYF. Full variable domain (CDR3 extended with the reference TRBV5-1 and TRBJ2-7 proteins): KAGVTQTPRYLIKTRGQQVTLSCSPISGHRSVSWYQQTPGQGLQFLFEYFSETQRNKGNFPGRFSGRQFSNSRSEMNVSTLELGDSALYLCASSRDTSYEQYFGPGTRLTVT.